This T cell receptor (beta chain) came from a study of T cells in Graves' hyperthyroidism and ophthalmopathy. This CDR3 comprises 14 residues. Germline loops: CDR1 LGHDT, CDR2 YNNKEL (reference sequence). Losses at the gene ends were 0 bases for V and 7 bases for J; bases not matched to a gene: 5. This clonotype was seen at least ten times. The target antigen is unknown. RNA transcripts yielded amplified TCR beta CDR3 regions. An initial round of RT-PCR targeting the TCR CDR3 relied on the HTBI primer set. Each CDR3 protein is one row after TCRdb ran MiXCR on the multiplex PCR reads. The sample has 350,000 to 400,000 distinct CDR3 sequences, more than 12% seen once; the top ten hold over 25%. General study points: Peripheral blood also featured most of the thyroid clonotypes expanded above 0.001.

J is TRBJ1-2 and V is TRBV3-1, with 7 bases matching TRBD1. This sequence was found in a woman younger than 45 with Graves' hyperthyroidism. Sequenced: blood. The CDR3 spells CASSQDGTGVGYTF. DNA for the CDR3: TGTGCCAGCAGCCAAGATGGCACAGGGGTTGGCTACACCTTC.